The source of this TCR beta chain is a study of somatic mutations in cytotoxic T cells in rheumatoid arthritis. Across the study: After diagnosis, patient blood (under 32 ml EDTA) was drawn right away, before any treatment was given.

V dropped 2 bases and J dropped 9; count of bases not matched to a gene: 8. This CDR3 region has 14 residues. Germline CDR1 SGHRS, CDR2 YFSETQ. Method: immunoSEQ multiplex PCR; TCRdb's copy keeps in-frame clones and lacks some. The table shows around 16,000 clones, with almost 85% occurring only once. The V gene is TRBV5-1, the J gene TRBJ2-7, with 10 bases identical to TRBD1. The source material was CD8+ T cells sorted from blood. The TCR sequence derives from a woman aged 45-60 years with rheumatoid arthritis. CDR3 in amino acids: CASSLTGQGIGQYF. Written as DNA, the CDR3 is TGCGCCAGCAGCTTAACGGGACAGGGGATCGGGCAGTACTTC.